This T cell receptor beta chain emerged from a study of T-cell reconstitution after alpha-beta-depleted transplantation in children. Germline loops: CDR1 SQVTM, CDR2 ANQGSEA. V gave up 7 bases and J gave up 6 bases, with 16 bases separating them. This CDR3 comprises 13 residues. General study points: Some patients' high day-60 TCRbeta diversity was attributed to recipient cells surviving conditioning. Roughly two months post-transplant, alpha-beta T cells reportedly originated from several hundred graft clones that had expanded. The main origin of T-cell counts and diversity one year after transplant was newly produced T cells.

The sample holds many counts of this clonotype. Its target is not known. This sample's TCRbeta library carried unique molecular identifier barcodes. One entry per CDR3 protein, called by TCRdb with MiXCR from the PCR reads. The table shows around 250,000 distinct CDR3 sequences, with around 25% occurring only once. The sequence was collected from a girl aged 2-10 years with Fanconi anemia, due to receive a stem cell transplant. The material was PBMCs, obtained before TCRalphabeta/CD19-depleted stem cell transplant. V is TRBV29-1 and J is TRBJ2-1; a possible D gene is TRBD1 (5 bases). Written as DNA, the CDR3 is TGCAGCGGTGGACCGACAGACCCCAATGAGCAGTTCTTC. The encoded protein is CSGGPTDPNEQFF.